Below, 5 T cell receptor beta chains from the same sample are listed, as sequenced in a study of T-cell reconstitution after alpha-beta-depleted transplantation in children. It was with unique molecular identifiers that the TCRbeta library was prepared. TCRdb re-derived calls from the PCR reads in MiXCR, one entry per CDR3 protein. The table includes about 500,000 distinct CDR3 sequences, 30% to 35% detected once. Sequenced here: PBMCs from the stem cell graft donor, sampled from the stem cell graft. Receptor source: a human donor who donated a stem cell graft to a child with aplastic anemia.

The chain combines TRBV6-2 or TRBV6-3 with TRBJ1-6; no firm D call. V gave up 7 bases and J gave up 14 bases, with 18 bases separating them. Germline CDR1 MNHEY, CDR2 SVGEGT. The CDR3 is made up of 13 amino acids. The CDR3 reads CASTDPTPRALHF. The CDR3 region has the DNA TGTGCCAGCACCGACCCAACTCCTCGAGCCCTCCACTTT.

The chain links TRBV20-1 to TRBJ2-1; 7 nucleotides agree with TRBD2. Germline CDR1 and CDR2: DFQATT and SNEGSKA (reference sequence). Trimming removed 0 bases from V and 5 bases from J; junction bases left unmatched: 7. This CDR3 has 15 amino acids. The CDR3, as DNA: TGCAGTGCTAGAGACCCTAGCGGCCTCAACAATGAGCAGTTCTTC. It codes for CSARDPSGLNNEQFF.

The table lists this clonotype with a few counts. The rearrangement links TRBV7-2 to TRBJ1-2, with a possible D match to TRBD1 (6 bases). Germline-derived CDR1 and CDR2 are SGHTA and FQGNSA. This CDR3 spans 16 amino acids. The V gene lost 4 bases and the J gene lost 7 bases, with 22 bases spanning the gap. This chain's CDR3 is CASSSFNRPGDSGYTF. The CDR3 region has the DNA TGTGCCAGCAGCTCCTTTAATAGGCCAGGGGATAGTGGCTACACCTTC. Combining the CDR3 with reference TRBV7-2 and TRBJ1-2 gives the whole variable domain GAGVSQSPSNKVTEKGKDVELRCDPISGHTALYWYRQSLGQGLEFLIYFQGNSAPDKSGLPSDRFSAERTGGSVSTLTIQRTQQEDSAVYLCASSSFNRPGDSGYTFGSGTRLTVV.

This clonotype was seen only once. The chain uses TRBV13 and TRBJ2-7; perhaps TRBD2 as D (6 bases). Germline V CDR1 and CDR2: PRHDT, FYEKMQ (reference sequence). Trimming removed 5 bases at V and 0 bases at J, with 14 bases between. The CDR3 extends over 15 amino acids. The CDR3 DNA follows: TGTGCCAGCAGCCAAGGGACTCGCTTCTCCTACGAGCAGTACTTC. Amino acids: CASSQGTRFSYEQYF.

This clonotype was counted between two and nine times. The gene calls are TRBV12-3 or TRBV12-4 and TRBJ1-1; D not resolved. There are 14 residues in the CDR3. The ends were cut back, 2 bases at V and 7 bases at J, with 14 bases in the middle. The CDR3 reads CASSLNLGFGEAFF. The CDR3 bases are TGTGCCAGCAGTTTAAATTTGGGATTTGGTGAAGCTTTCTTT.